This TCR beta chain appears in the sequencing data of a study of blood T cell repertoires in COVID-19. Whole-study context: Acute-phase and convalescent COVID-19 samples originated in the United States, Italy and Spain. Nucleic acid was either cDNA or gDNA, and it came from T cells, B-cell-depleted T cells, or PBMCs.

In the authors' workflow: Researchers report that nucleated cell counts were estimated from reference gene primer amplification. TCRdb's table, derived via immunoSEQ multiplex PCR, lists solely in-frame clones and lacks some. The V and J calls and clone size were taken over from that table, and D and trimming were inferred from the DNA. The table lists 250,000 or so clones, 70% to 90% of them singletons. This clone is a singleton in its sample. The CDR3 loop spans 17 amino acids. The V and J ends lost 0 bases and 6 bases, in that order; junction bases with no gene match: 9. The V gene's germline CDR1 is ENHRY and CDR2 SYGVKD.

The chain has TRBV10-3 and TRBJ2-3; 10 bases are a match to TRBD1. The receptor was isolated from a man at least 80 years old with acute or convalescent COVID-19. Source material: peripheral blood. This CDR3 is CAISESTGGGFRDTQYF. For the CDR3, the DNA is TGTGCCATCAGTGAGTCGACAGGGGGCGGTTTTAGGGATACGCAGTATTTT.